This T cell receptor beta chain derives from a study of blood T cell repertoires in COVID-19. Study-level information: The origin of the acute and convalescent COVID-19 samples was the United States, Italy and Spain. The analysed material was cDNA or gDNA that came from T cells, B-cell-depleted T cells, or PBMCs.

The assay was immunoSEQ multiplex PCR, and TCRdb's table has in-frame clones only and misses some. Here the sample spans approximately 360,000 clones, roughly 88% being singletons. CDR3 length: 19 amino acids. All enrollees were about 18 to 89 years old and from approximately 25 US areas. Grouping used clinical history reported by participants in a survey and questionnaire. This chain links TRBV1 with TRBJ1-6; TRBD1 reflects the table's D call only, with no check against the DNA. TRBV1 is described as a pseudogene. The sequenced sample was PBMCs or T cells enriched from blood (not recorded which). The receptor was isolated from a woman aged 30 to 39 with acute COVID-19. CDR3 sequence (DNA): TGCACCAGCACCGGTAACAGGGGACCGGGTTCGTGGTTTAATTCACCCCTCCACTTT. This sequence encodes CTSTGNRGPGSWFNSPLHF.